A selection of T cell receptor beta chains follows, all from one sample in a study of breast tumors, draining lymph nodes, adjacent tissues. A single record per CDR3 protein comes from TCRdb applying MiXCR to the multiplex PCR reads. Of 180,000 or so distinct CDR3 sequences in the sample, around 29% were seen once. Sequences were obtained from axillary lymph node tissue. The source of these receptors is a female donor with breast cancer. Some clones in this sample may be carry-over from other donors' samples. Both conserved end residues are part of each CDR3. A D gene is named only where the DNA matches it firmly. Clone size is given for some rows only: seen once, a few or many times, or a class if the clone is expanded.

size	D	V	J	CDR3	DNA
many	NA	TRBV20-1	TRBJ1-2	CSALGQNVTRPGYTF	TGCAGTGCTCTTGGACAGAACGTAACACGTCCTGGCTACACCTTC
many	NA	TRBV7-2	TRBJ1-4	CASSLASTNEKLFF	TGTGCCAGCAGCTTAGCCTCAACTAATGAAAAACTGTTTTTT
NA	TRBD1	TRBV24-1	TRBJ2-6	CATSDPTGGQANVLTF	TGTGCCACCAGTGACCCGACAGGGGGGCAAGCCAACGTCCTGACTTTC
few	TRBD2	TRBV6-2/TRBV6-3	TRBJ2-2	CASSWSLAGDTGELFF	TGTGCCAGCAGTTGGTCCCTAGCGGGGGACACCGGGGAGCTGTTTTTT
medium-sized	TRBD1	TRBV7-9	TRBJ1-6	CASSPDRDNSPLHF	TGTGCCAGCAGCCCGGACAGGGATAATTCACCCCTCCACTTT
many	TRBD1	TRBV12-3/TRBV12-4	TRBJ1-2	CASSLLYRGNGYTF	TGTGCCAGCAGTTTGTTGTACAGGGGCAACGGCTACACCTTC
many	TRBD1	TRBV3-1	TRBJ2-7	CASSPRTGAYEQYF	TGCGCCAGCAGCCCCCGGACAGGCGCCTACGAGCAGTACTTC
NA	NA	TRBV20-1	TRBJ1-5	CSARPVSNQPQHF	TGCAGTGCTAGGCCAGTTAGCAATCAGCCCCAGCATTTT
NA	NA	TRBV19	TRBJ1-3	CASIGAAGNTIYF	TGTGCCAGTATAGGGGCAGCGGGAAACACCATATATTTT
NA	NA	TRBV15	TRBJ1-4	CATSGERGGWDEKLFF	TGTGCCACCAGCGGGGAGCGGGGAGGCTGGGATGAAAAACTGTTTTTT
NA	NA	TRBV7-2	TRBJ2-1	CASSSYRANEQFF	TGTGCCAGCAGCTCTTACAGGGCCAATGAGCAGTTCTTC
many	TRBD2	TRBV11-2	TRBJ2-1	CASSLGSGRRNEQFF	TGTGCCAGCAGCTTAGGTAGCGGGAGACGGAATGAGCAGTTCTTC
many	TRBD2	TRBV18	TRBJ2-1	CASSQTSGTYNEQFF	TGTGCCAGCTCACAGACTAGCGGAACCTACAATGAGCAGTTCTTC
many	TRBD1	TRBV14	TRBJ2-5	CASSPFGQGGETQYF	TGTGCCAGCAGCCCTTTCGGACAGGGGGGAGAGACCCAGTACTTC
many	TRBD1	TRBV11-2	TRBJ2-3	CASSSGQGRTDTQYF	TGTGCCAGCAGCTCGGGACAGGGGCGCACAGATACGCAGTATTTT
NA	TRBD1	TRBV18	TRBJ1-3	CASSRFDRGSGNTIYF	TGTGCCAGCTCACGGTTCGACAGGGGCTCTGGAAACACCATATATTTT
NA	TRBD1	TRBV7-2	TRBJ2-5	CASRAPGQGTQYF	TGTGCCAGCAGAGCCCCGGGACAGGGGACCCAGTACTTC
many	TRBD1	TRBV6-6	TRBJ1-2	CASTDLTQGADGYTF	TGTGCCAGCACCGACCTTACACAGGGGGCGGATGGCTACACCTTC
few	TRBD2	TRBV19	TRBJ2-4	CASSKSGGAVAKNIQYF	TGTGCCAGTAGTAAGAGCGGGGGGGCCGTGGCCAAAAACATTCAGTACTTC
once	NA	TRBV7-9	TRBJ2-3	CASSLRAGVNTDTQYF	TGTGCCAGCAGCCTTCGGGCAGGAGTGAACACAGATACGCAGTATTTT
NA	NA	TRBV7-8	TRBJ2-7	CARDVGDPYEQYF	TGTGCTAGAGATGTGGGGGACCCCTACGAGCAGTACTTC
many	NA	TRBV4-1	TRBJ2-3	CASSRATDTQYF	TGCGCCAGCAGCCGAGCGACAGATACGCAGTATTTT
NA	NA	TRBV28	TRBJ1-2	CASSLALYYGYTF	TGTGCCAGCAGTCTAGCCCTGTACTATGGCTACACCTTC
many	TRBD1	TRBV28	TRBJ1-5	CASSPYDRGRNQPQHF	TGTGCCAGCAGTCCCTACGACAGGGGGCGGAATCAGCCCCAGCATTTT
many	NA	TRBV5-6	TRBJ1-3	CASSLVANSGNTIYF	TGTGCCAGCAGCTTGGTTGCAAACTCTGGAAACACCATATATTTT
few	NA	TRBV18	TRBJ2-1	CASSPPSSLEQFF	TGTGCCAGCTCACCACCGTCGAGCCTAGAGCAGTTCTTC
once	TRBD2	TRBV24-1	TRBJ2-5	CATSDPGGETQYF	TGTGCCACCAGTGATCCGGGGGGAGAGACCCAGTACTTC
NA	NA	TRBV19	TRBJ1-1	CASSSDRGTEAFF	TGTGCCAGTAGCTCGGATCGGGGCACTGAAGCTTTCTTT
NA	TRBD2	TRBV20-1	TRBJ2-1	CSARATSGRAFSYNEQFF	TGCAGTGCTAGAGCAACTAGCGGGAGGGCTTTTTCCTACAATGAGCAGTTCTTC
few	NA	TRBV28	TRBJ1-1	CASRVGGSTEAFF	TGTGCCAGCAGGGTCGGGGGAAGCACTGAAGCTTTCTTT
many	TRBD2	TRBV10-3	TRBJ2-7	CAIRPREPVPYEQYF	TGTGCCATCAGGCCGCGGGAGCCCGTACCCTACGAGCAGTACTTC
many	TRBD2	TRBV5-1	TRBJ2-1	CASSYPTSGNDEQFF	TGCGCCAGCAGCTACCCGACTAGCGGGAATGATGAGCAGTTCTTC
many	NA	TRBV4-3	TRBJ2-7	CASSPLGQYF	TGCGCCAGCAGCCCGCTAGGGCAGTACTTC
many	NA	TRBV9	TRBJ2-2	CASSVDFAGELFF	TGTGCCAGCAGCGTAGACTTTGCCGGGGAGCTGTTTTTT
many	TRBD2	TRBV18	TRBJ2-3	CASSRSGGRTDTQYF	TGTGCCAGCTCGAGGAGCGGGGGGCGCACAGATACGCAGTATTTT
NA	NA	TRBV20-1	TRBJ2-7	CSARELRGYYEQYF	TGCAGTGCTAGGGAACTTCGGGGGTACTACGAGCAGTACTTC
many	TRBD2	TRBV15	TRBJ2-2	CATSRGRGEGRKELFF	TGTGCCACCAGTAGAGGGAGGGGAGAGGGGAGGAAGGAGCTGTTTTTT
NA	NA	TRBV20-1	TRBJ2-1	CSAPTAPPSDEQFF	TGCAGTGCTCCTACCGCCCCTCCCTCGGATGAGCAGTTCTTC
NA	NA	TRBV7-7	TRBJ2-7	CAGSLAVGYEQYF	TGTGCTGGCAGCTTAGCGGTCGGGTACGAGCAGTACTTC
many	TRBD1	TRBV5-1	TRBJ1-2	CASSLGQGANGYTF	TGCGCCAGCAGCTTGGGACAGGGGGCTAATGGCTACACCTTC
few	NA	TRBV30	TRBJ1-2	CASFRGAGNTF	TGTGCCTCCTTTAGGGGCGCAGGGAACACCTTC
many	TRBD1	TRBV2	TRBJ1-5	CASRRRGPQPQHF	TGTGCCAGCAGGAGGAGGGGGCCTCAGCCCCAGCATTTT
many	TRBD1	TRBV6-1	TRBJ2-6	CASSRQGLMTGANVLTF	TGTGCCAGCAGTCGACAGGGCCTTATGACTGGGGCCAACGTCCTGACTTTC
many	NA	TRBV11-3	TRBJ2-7	CARISGLPYEQYF	TGTGCCAGGATAAGCGGGCTCCCCTACGAGCAGTACTTC
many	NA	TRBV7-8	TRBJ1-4	CASSRTEGREKLFF	TGTGCCAGCAGCCGGACAGAGGGTAGAGAAAAACTGTTTTTT
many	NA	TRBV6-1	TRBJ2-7	CASSPQAYEQYF	TGTGCCAGCAGTCCCCAGGCCTACGAGCAGTACTTC
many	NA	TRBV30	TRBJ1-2	CAWSSTADLYGYTF	TGTGCCTGGAGCTCGACAGCAGACCTCTATGGCTACACCTTC
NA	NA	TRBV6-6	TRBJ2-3	CASSHDRQRDTDTQYF	TGTGCCAGCAGTCACGACAGGCAAAGGGACACAGATACGCAGTATTTT
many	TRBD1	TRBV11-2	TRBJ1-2	CASRQPGGSYGYTF	TGTGCCAGCAGACAACCAGGGGGTAGCTATGGCTACACCTTC
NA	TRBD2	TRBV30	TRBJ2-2	CAWSVRSGGPTGELSF	TGTGCCTGGAGTGTACGGAGCGGGGGGCCCACCGGGGAGCTGTCTTTT
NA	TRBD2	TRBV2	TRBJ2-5	CASSRGLAGGQETQYF	TGTGCCAGCAGCCGAGGACTAGCGGGGGGACAAGAGACCCAGTACTTC
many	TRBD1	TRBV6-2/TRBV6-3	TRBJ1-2	CASRPTGEAGYTF	TGTGCCAGCAGACCCACAGGGGAGGCTGGCTACACCTTC
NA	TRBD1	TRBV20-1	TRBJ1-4	CSDPGQGTNEKLFF	TGCAGTGACCCGGGACAGGGCACTAATGAAAAACTGTTTTTT
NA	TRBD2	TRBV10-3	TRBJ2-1	CAISGGLANNEQFF	TGTGCCATCAGTGGGGGACTAGCGAACAATGAGCAGTTCTTC
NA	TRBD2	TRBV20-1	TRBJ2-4	CSARDMGLAENIQYF	TGCAGTGCTAGAGATATGGGACTAGCCGAAAACATTCAGTACTTC
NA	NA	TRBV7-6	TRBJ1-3	CASSLGAGRDSGNTIYF	TGTGCCAGCAGCTTAGGGGCGGGGAGAGACTCTGGAAACACCATATATTTT
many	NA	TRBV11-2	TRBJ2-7	CASSVTGPLSEQYF	TGTGCCAGCAGCGTAACCGGGCCCCTCTCCGAGCAGTACTTC
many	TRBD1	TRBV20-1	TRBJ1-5	CSAREELGPRGHQPQHF	TGCAGTGCTAGAGAGGAACTGGGGCCGAGGGGGCATCAGCCCCAGCATTTT